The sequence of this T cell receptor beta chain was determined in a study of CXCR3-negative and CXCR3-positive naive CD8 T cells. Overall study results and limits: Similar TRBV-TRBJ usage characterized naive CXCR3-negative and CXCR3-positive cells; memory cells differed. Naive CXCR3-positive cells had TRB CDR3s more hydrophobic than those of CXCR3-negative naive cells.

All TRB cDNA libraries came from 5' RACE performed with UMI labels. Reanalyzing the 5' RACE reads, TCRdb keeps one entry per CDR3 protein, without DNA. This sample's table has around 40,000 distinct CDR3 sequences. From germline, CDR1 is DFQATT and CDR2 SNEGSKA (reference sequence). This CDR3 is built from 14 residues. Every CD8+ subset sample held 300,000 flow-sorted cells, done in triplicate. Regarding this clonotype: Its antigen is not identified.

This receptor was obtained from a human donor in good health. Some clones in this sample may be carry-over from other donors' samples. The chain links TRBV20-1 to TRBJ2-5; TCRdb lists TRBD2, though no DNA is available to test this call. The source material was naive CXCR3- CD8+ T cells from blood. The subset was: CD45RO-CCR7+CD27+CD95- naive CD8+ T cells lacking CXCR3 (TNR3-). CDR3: CSAISGDYQETQYF.